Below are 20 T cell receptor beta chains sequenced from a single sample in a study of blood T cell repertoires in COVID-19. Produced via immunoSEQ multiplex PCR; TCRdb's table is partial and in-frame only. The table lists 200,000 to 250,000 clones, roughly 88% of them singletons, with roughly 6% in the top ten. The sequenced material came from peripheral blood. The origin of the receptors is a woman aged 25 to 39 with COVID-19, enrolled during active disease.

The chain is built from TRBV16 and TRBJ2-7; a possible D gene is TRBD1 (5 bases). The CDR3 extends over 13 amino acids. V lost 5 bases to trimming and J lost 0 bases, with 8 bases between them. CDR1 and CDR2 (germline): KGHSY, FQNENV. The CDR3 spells CASSSGPSYEQYV. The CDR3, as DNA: TGTGCCAGCAGCTCAGGGCCCTCCTACGAGCAGTACGTC.

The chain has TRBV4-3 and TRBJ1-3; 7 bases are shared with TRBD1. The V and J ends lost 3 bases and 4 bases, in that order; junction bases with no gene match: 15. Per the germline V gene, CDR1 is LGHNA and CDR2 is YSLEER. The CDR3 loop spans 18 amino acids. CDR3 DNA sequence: TGCGCCAGCAGCCACGCGTACGACAGGGTAGTGAGAGGAAACACCATATATTTT. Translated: CASSHAYDRVVRGNTIYF.

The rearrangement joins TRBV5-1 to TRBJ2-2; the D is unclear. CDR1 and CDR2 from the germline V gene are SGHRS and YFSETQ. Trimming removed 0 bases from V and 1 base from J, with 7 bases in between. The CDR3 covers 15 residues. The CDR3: CASSLAQVNTGELFF. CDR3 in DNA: TGCGCCAGCAGCTTGGCGCAGGTGAACACCGGGGAGCTGTTTTTT.

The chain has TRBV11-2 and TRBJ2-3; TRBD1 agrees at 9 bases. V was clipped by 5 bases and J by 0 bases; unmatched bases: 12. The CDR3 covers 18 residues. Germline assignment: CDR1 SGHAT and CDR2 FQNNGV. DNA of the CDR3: TGTGCCAGCAGCCCCCCCTCAGTCGGGACAGGGAGCACAGATACGCAGTATTTT. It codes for CASSPPSVGTGSTDTQYF. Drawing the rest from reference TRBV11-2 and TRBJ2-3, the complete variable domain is EAGVAQSPRYKIIEKRQSVAFWCNPISGHATLYWYQQILGQGPKLLIQFQNNGVVDDSQLPKDRFSAERLKGVDSTLKIQPAKLEDSAVYLCASSPPSVGTGSTDTQYFGPGTRLTVL.

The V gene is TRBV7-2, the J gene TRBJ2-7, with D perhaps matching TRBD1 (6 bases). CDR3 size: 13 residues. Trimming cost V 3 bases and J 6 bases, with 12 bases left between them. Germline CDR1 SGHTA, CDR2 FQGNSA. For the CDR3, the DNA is TGTGCCAGCAGCTTGCAGGGGTTGGGCGAGCAGTACTTC. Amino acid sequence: CASSLQGLGEQYF.

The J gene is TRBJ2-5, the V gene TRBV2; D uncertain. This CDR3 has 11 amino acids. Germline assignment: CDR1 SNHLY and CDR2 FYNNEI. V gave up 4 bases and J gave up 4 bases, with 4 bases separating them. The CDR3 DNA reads TGTGCCAGCAGTGTCCGAGAGACCCAGTACTTC. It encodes CASSVRETQYF.

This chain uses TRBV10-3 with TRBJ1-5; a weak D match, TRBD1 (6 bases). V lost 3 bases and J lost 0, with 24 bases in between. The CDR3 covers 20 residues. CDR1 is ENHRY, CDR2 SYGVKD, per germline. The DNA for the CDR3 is TGTGCCATCAGTGAATCGCTTGACAGGCCGGGCCGATATAGCAATCAGCCCCAGCATTTT. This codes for CAISESLDRPGRYSNQPQHF.

The CDR3 here is CASSYYGTGNTEAFF. The CDR3 DNA reads TGTGCCAGCAGTTACTACGGGACAGGGAACACTGAAGCTTTCTTT. The chain carries TRBV6-6 and TRBJ1-1; TRBD1 matches at 8 bases. Germline V CDR1 and CDR2: MNHNY, SVGAGI (reference sequence). V was pared by 1 base and J by 1 base, with 2 bases of the junction left unmatched. The CDR3 length is 15 residues.

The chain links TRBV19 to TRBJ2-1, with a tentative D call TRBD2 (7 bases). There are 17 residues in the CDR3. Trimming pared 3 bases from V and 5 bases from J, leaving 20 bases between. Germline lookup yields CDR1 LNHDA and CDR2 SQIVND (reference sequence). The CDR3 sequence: CASSIFRGGGRNNEQFF. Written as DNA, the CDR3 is TGTGCCAGTAGTATTTTCAGGGGCGGGGGACGGAACAATGAGCAGTTCTTC.

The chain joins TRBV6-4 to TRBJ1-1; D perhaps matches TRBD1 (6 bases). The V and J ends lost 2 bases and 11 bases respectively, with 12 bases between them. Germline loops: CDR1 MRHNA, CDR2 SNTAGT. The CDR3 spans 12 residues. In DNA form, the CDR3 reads TGTGCCAGCAGTGACAGGGGGGGGCAGGCTTTCTTT. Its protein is CASSDRGGQAFF.

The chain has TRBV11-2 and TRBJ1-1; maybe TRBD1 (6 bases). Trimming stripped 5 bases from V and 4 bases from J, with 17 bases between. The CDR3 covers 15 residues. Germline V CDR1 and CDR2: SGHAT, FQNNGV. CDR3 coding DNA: TGTGCCAGCAGCCCCCAAATTACAGGGTTCACTGAAGCTTTCTTT. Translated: CASSPQITGFTEAFF.

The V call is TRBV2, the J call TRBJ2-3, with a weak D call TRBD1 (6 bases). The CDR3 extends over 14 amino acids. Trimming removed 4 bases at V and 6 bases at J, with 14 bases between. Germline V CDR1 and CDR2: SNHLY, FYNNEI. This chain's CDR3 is CASSGDRTVDTQYF. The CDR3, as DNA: TGTGCCAGCAGTGGGGACCGGACAGTCGATACGCAGTATTTT.

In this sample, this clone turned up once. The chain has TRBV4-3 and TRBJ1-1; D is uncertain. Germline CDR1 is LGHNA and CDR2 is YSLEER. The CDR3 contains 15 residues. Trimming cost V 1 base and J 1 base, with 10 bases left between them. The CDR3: CASSQGAAGNTEAFF. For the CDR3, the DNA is TGCGCCAGCAGCCAAGGGGCCGCGGGGAACACTGAAGCTTTCTTT.

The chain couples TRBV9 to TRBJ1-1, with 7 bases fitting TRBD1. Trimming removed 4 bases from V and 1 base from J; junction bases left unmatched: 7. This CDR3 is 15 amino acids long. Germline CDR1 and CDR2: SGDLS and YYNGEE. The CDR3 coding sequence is TGTGCCAGCAGCCCTCGCGGGACAGAGAACACTGAAGCTTTCTTT. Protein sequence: CASSPRGTENTEAFF. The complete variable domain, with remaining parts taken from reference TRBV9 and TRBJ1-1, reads DSGVTQTPKHLITATGQRVTLRCSPRSGDLSVYWYQQSLDQGLQFLIQYYNGEERAKGNILERFSAQQFPDLHSELNLSSLELGDSALYFCASSPRGTENTEAFFGQGTRLTVV.

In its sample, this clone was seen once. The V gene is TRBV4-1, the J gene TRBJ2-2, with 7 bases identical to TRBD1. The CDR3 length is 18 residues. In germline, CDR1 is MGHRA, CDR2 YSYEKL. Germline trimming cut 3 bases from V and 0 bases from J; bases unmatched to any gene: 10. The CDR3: CASSHRILGQTNTGELFF. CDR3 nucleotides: TGCGCCAGCAGCCACCGGATCTTGGGACAGACGAACACCGGGGAGCTGTTTTTT.

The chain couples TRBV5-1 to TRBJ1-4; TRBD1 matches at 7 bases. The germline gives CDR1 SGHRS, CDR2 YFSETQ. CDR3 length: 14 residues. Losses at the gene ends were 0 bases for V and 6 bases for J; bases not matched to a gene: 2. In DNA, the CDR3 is TGCGCCAGCAGCTTGGGAACAGGGGATGAAAAACTGTTTTTT. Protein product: CASSLGTGDEKLFF.

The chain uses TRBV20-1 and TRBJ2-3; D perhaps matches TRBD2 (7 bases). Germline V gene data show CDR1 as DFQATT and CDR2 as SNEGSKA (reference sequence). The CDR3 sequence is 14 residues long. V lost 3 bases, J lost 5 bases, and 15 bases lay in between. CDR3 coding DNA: TGCAGTGCTAGTAACAGGAGGGGGGGAGATACGCAGTATTTT. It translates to CSASNRRGGDTQYF.

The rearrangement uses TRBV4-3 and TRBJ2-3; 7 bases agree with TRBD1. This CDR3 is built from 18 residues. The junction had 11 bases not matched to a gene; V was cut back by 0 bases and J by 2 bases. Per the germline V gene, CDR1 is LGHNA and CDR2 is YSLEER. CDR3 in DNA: TGCGCCAGCAGCCAAGACGCCAGGGGGACGGTACACACAGATACGCAGTATTTT. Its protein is CASSQDARGTVHTDTQYF.

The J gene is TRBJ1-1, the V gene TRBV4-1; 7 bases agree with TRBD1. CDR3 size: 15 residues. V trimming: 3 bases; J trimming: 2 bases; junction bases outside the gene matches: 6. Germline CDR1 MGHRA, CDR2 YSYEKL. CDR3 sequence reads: CASSQENRGNTEAFF. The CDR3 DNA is TGCGCCAGCAGCCAGGAGAACAGGGGAAACACTGAAGCTTTCTTT.

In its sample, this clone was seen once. The CDR3 loop is CASSLLQKNTEAFF. CDR3 DNA: TGTGCCAGCAGCTTACTACAGAAGAACACTGAAGCTTTCTTT. The V gene is TRBV7-2, the J gene TRBJ1-1; D remains ambiguous. V was trimmed by 2 bases and J by 1 base, leaving 8 bases between them. This CDR3 has 14 residues. Looked up from germline, CDR1 is SGHTA and CDR2 is FQGNSA.